This section outlines one T cell receptor (beta chain) sequence together with its context. The sample comes from a study of blood T cell repertoires in COVID-19. On the study more broadly: Whether acute or convalescent, the COVID-19 samples came from the United States, Italy and Spain.

Everyone who took part was about 18 to 89 years old, and they came from roughly 25 US areas. Cohort 3 recovery required two negative PCRs, clearance, or symptom resolution. V lost 0 bases and J 5 bases, leaving 20 bases between the germline ends. The CDR3 contains 17 residues. Germline CDR1 SGHRS, CDR2 YFSETQ. Original data processing: Reference gene primer amplification in the assay estimated nucleated cell counts. Profiled with immunoSEQ multiplex PCR; TCRdb holds only in-frame clones, not every one. The D gene and trimming were derived from the DNA, and the V and J assignments and clone size from that table. The sample lists about 380,000 clones; around 87% were seen once.

The source material was PBMCs or T cells enriched from blood (not recorded which). This chain links TRBV5-1 with TRBJ1-1; no definite D call. This sequence originates from a man aged 25 to 40 who had recovered from COVID-19. CDR3 bases: TGCGCCAGCAGCTTGGCCTTTAGGACTGCCGGCGGTACTGAAGCTTTCTTT. It yields the protein CASSLAFRTAGGTEAFF.